These T cell receptor beta chains were read from a single sample in a study of cytomegalovirus exposure and HLA in healthy donors. Sequenced by immunoSEQ multiplex PCR; TCRdb stores in-frame clones only, minus some. The table records roughly 200,000 clones, 70% to 80% of them present only once. The specimen sequenced was PBMCs. The receptors derive from a woman aged 30 to 39 in good health and CMV-seronegative. Each CDR3 is given with its conserved first and last residue. The order of the fields is D gene, V gene, J gene, clone size, CDR3 DNA, CDR3 protein. A D gene is named only where the DNA matches it firmly. Not all rows give a size; the values are once, few, many and, for expanded clones, a class.

D gene: .
V gene: TRBV19
J gene: TRBJ1-1
clone size: .
CDR3 DNA: TGTGCCAGTAGTATCTTGGGCAGGGTTGGCGGAGAAACTGAAGCTTTCTTT
CDR3 protein: CASSILGRVGGETEAFF

D gene: TRBD1
V gene: TRBV5-1
J gene: TRBJ2-7
clone size: few
CDR3 DNA: TGCGCCAGCGGGATCACAGGGGTAGGCTACGAGCAGTACTTC
CDR3 protein: CASGITGVGYEQYF

D gene: TRBD1
V gene: TRBV10-3
J gene: TRBJ1-6
clone size: .
CDR3 DNA: TGTGCCATCAGTGAACAGGGGCGGAGCTCCTATAATTCACCCCTCCACTTT
CDR3 protein: CAISEQGRSSYNSPLHF

D gene: TRBD2
V gene: TRBV11-2
J gene: TRBJ2-1
clone size: few
CDR3 DNA: TGTGCCAGCAGCTTAGTAGGTTTTCAGCGGGGCAATGAGCAGTTCTTC
CDR3 protein: CASSLVGFQRGNEQFF

D gene: .
V gene: TRBV5-4
J gene: TRBJ2-5
clone size: .
CDR3 DNA: TGTGCCAGCAGCTTGATAACGGGCCAAGAGACCCAGTACTTC
CDR3 protein: CASSLITGQETQYF

D gene: .
V gene: TRBV28
J gene: TRBJ1-4
clone size: .
CDR3 DNA: TGTGCCAGCAGTTCGGAAACAGCTACCGAGGGAGAAAAACTGTTTTTT
CDR3 protein: CASSSETATEGEKLFF

D gene: .
V gene: TRBV9
J gene: TRBJ1-2
clone size: .
CDR3 DNA: TGTGCCAGCAGCGTCAGACAGGCGGACTATGGCTACACCTTC
CDR3 protein: CASSVRQADYGYTF

D gene: TRBD1
V gene: TRBV5-1
J gene: TRBJ1-2
clone size: .
CDR3 DNA: TGCGCCAGCAGCTCGCTACAGGGGAACCCCTATGGCTACACCTTC
CDR3 protein: CASSSLQGNPYGYTF

D gene: .
V gene: TRBV2
J gene: TRBJ2-1
clone size: .
CDR3 DNA: TGTGCCAGCCGAGTTACAGGGTTGTACAATGAGCAGTTCTTC
CDR3 protein: CASRVTGLYNEQFF

D gene: TRBD2
V gene: TRBV27
J gene: TRBJ2-7
clone size: .
CDR3 DNA: TGTGCCAGCAGTGTCGGGACTAGCCCCAGGGAGCAGTACTTC
CDR3 protein: CASSVGTSPREQYF

D gene: TRBD1
V gene: TRBV5-1
J gene: TRBJ1-6
clone size: .
CDR3 DNA: TGCGCCAGCAGCTTCTCCGGACAGGGTGATAATTCACCCCTCCACTTT
CDR3 protein: CASSFSGQGDNSPLHF

D gene: TRBD1
V gene: TRBV12-5
J gene: TRBJ2-7
clone size: .
CDR3 DNA: TGTGCTAGTGGTTCCTGGACAGGGAAGATAAGTGTAAGTACCTACGAGCAGTACTTC
CDR3 protein: CASGSWTGKISVSTYEQYF

D gene: .
V gene: TRBV12-5
J gene: TRBJ1-4
clone size: once
CDR3 DNA: TGTGCTAGTGGTTTAAGGACACACAATGCAACTAATGAAAAACTGTTTTTT
CDR3 protein: CASGLRTHNATNEKLFF

D gene: .
V gene: TRBV7-2
J gene: TRBJ1-5
clone size: .
CDR3 DNA: TGTGCCAGCAGCTTTCCGGGGGGCAATCAGCCCCAGCATTTT
CDR3 protein: CASSFPGGNQPQHF

D gene: .
V gene: TRBV7-9
J gene: TRBJ2-7
clone size: .
CDR3 DNA: TGTGCCAGCAGCCCTTTTCTGGACAGTCGCGAGCAGTACTTC
CDR3 protein: CASSPFLDSREQYF

D gene: TRBD1
V gene: TRBV19
J gene: TRBJ1-5
clone size: .
CDR3 DNA: TGTGCCAGTGCGGACAGGGACAATCAGCCCCAGCATTTT
CDR3 protein: CASADRDNQPQHF

D gene: .
V gene: TRBV28
J gene: TRBJ1-5
clone size: .
CDR3 DNA: TGTGCCAGCAGTCCTAATGGGGCTGGGCGCAATCAGCCCCAGCATTTT
CDR3 protein: CASSPNGAGRNQPQHF

D gene: TRBD2
V gene: TRBV2
J gene: TRBJ2-3
clone size: .
CDR3 DNA: TGTGCCAGCAAATCTAGCGGGAGAATCACAGATACGCAGTATTTT
CDR3 protein: CASKSSGRITDTQYF

D gene: TRBD2
V gene: TRBV4-1
J gene: TRBJ2-3
clone size: .
CDR3 DNA: TGCGCCAGCAGCCATGGGGGACTAGTGTCAGATACGCAGTATTTT
CDR3 protein: CASSHGGLVSDTQYF

D gene: .
V gene: TRBV5-8
J gene: TRBJ2-1
clone size: .
CDR3 DNA: TGTGCCAGCAGCTGGGCCTCCTACAATGAGCAGTTCTTC
CDR3 protein: CASSWASYNEQFF

D gene: .
V gene: TRBV11-2
J gene: TRBJ1-5
clone size: .
CDR3 DNA: TGTGCCAGCAGCGTGGACATCAGCAATCAGCCCCAGCATTTT
CDR3 protein: CASSVDISNQPQHF

D gene: .
V gene: TRBV30
J gene: TRBJ2-6
clone size: .
CDR3 DNA: TGTGCCTGGAGTGGTGACCTAGTAAGGTCTGGGGCCAACGTCCTGACTTTC
CDR3 protein: CAWSGDLVRSGANVLTF

D gene: TRBD1
V gene: TRBV6-1
J gene: TRBJ2-7
clone size: .
CDR3 DNA: TGTGCCAGCAGTGCTAGGACAGGGGACCCCGGCGAGCAGTACTTC
CDR3 protein: CASSARTGDPGEQYF

D gene: .
V gene: TRBV29-1
J gene: TRBJ1-2
clone size: .
CDR3 DNA: TGCAGCGTTGGGGGAGCTAACTATGGCTACACCTTC
CDR3 protein: CSVGGANYGYTF

D gene: .
V gene: TRBV30
J gene: TRBJ1-6
clone size: .
CDR3 DNA: TGTGCCTGGAGTGCACAGCTTAATTCACCCCTCCACTTT
CDR3 protein: CAWSAQLNSPLHF

D gene: .
V gene: TRBV7-8
J gene: TRBJ1-3
clone size: few
CDR3 DNA: TGTGCCAGCCGGCGGACAGTTGCTGGAAACACCATATATTTT
CDR3 protein: CASRRTVAGNTIYF

D gene: TRBD1
V gene: TRBV27
J gene: TRBJ1-1
clone size: .
CDR3 DNA: TGTGCCAGCAGTTTTACAGGGGAGAGGGACACTGAGGCTTTCTTT
CDR3 protein: CASSFTGERDTEAFF

D gene: .
V gene: TRBV5-6
J gene: TRBJ2-1
clone size: few
CDR3 DNA: TGTGCCAGCAGCACCCCGGAGCGGGCCGACGGAAACAATGAGCAGTTCTTC
CDR3 protein: CASSTPERADGNNEQFF

D gene: TRBD2
V gene: TRBV10-3
J gene: TRBJ2-7
clone size: .
CDR3 DNA: TGTGCCATCAGTGATCTAGCGGGTCGGACGGTATTTGAGCAGTACTTC
CDR3 protein: CAISDLAGRTVFEQYF

D gene: TRBD2
V gene: TRBV18
J gene: TRBJ2-1
clone size: .
CDR3 DNA: TGTGCCAGCTCCCCGACTAGCGGCCAAAGAGGCAATGAGCAGTTCTTC
CDR3 protein: CASSPTSGQRGNEQFF

D gene: TRBD1
V gene: TRBV19
J gene: TRBJ2-2
clone size: .
CDR3 DNA: TGTGCCAGTAGTTTTGGACAGGGGGCTAACACCGGGGAGCTGTTTTTT
CDR3 protein: CASSFGQGANTGELFF

D gene: TRBD2
V gene: TRBV4-1
J gene: TRBJ2-7
clone size: .
CDR3 DNA: TGCGCCAGCAGCCAAGACCTGTCGGTAGCGGGCTACGAGCAGTACTTC
CDR3 protein: CASSQDLSVAGYEQYF

D gene: TRBD1
V gene: TRBV5-1
J gene: TRBJ1-1
clone size: .
CDR3 DNA: TGCGCCAGCAGTCCAGGGGGCGAAATTGCTGAAGCTTTCTTT
CDR3 protein: CASSPGGEIAEAFF

D gene: TRBD1
V gene: TRBV9
J gene: TRBJ1-1
clone size: .
CDR3 DNA: TGTGCCAGCAGCGCAGACAGGGGGCTTGATGAAGCTTTCTTT
CDR3 protein: CASSADRGLDEAFF

D gene: .
V gene: TRBV6-6
J gene: TRBJ1-3
clone size: .
CDR3 DNA: TGTGCCACAACTGGAAACACCATATATTTT
CDR3 protein: CATTGNTIYF

D gene: TRBD1
V gene: TRBV27
J gene: TRBJ1-2
clone size: .
CDR3 DNA: TGTGCCAGCAGTTTTTTTGCAGGGGGCAATGGCTACACCTTC
CDR3 protein: CASSFFAGGNGYTF

D gene: .
V gene: TRBV7-9
J gene: TRBJ2-7
clone size: .
CDR3 DNA: TGTGCCAGCAGCTTCCTACGGGGAGTAGCCGGCGGCGAGCAGTACTTC
CDR3 protein: CASSFLRGVAGGEQYF

D gene: TRBD2
V gene: TRBV27
J gene: TRBJ2-7
clone size: .
CDR3 DNA: TGTGCCAGCAGTTTAACTGGGGGCGGGAGGGCCGTCTTATACGAGCAGTACTTC
CDR3 protein: CASSLTGGGRAVLYEQYF

D gene: .
V gene: TRBV5-4
J gene: TRBJ2-7
clone size: .
CDR3 DNA: TGTGCCAGCAGCGTGGGACTGGACTCCTACGAGCAGTACTTC
CDR3 protein: CASSVGLDSYEQYF

D gene: .
V gene: TRBV25-1
J gene: TRBJ1-3
clone size: .
CDR3 DNA: TGTGCCAGCACCGAGGGTGGCTCTGGAAACACCATATATTTT
CDR3 protein: CASTEGGSGNTIYF

D gene: .
V gene: TRBV2
J gene: TRBJ2-7
clone size: .
CDR3 DNA: TGTGCCAGCAGTGAAGCGGGGAGGGGGAGCTACGAGCAGTACTTC
CDR3 protein: CASSEAGRGSYEQYF

D gene: TRBD1
V gene: TRBV7-2
J gene: TRBJ1-2
clone size: .
CDR3 DNA: TGTGCCAGCAGCCCAACTAACGACAGGGGGCTTGCCTATGGCTACACCTTC
CDR3 protein: CASSPTNDRGLAYGYTF

D gene: .
V gene: TRBV6-6
J gene: TRBJ2-7
clone size: .
CDR3 DNA: TGTGCCAGCAGTTACTCGACAGGACCCCTCCTAGGCGAGCAGTACTTC
CDR3 protein: CASSYSTGPLLGEQYF

D gene: TRBD2
V gene: TRBV9
J gene: TRBJ2-5
clone size: .
CDR3 DNA: TGTGCCAGCAGCGAGGGGACTAGCGGGGGGGTCCAAGAGACCCAGTACTTC
CDR3 protein: CASSEGTSGGVQETQYF

D gene: TRBD1
V gene: TRBV11-1
J gene: TRBJ1-2
clone size: .
CDR3 DNA: TGTGCCAGCAGCCCCCGAACCCGACAGGGGGTCGACTATGGCTACACCTTC
CDR3 protein: CASSPRTRQGVDYGYTF

D gene: TRBD1
V gene: TRBV6-5
J gene: TRBJ1-3
clone size: once
CDR3 DNA: TGTGCCAGCAGTTTCGCCTCGACAGGGGAAAACACCATATATTTT
CDR3 protein: CASSFASTGENTIYF

D gene: .
V gene: TRBV28
J gene: TRBJ1-5
clone size: .
CDR3 DNA: TGTGCCAGCAGTTCTCCCCGGGGGGTAAGGCAGCCCCAGCATTTT
CDR3 protein: CASSSPRGVRQPQHF

D gene: .
V gene: TRBV21-1
J gene: TRBJ2-2
clone size: .
CDR3 DNA: TGTGCCAGCAGCAGCCGGGACAGGGTTGACACCGGGGAGCTGTTTTTT
CDR3 protein: CASSSRDRVDTGELFF

D gene: TRBD1
V gene: TRBV30
J gene: TRBJ1-4
clone size: .
CDR3 DNA: TGTGCCTGGAGTTCCCGGACAGGGGGCGAAAAACTGTTTTTT
CDR3 protein: CAWSSRTGGEKLFF

D gene: .
V gene: TRBV21-1
J gene: TRBJ1-3
clone size: once
CDR3 DNA: TGTGCCAGCAGCAAAGAACCTATTCAAATTACAGGGACTGGAAACACCATATATTTT
CDR3 protein: CASSKEPIQITGTGNTIYF

D gene: .
V gene: TRBV28
J gene: TRBJ2-7
clone size: .
CDR3 DNA: TGTGCCAGCACCCGTGGCCCCGATCGAGGGCAGTACTTC
CDR3 protein: CASTRGPDRGQYF

D gene: TRBD1
V gene: TRBV6-4
J gene: TRBJ2-6
clone size: few
CDR3 DNA: TGTGCCAGCAGCGGGACAGCCGACTCTGGGGCCAACGTCCTGACTTTC
CDR3 protein: CASSGTADSGANVLTF

D gene: .
V gene: TRBV30
J gene: TRBJ1-1
clone size: .
CDR3 DNA: TGTGCCTGGAGTGTAAGACAGCCGATAGAATACACTGAAGCTTTCTTT
CDR3 protein: CAWSVRQPIEYTEAFF

D gene: .
V gene: TRBV7-9
J gene: TRBJ1-2
clone size: few
CDR3 DNA: TGTGCCAGCAGCTTAGGGGTGAAGGGAGGGGCGAGGAGCTATGGCTACCCCTTC
CDR3 protein: CASSLGVKGGARSYGYPF

D gene: .
V gene: TRBV19
J gene: TRBJ1-6
clone size: .
CDR3 DNA: TGTGCCAGTAGTATCAGGGGTTCACCCCTCCACTTT
CDR3 protein: CASSIRGSPLHF

D gene: .
V gene: TRBV5-1
J gene: TRBJ2-5
clone size: .
CDR3 DNA: TGCGCCAGCAGCGGACCGACAGGCGCCGAGACCCAGTACTTC
CDR3 protein: CASSGPTGAETQYF

D gene: TRBD1
V gene: TRBV11-3
J gene: TRBJ2-7
clone size: .
CDR3 DNA: TGTGCCAGCAGCTTTACAGGGGCCTACGAGCAGTACTTC
CDR3 protein: CASSFTGAYEQYF